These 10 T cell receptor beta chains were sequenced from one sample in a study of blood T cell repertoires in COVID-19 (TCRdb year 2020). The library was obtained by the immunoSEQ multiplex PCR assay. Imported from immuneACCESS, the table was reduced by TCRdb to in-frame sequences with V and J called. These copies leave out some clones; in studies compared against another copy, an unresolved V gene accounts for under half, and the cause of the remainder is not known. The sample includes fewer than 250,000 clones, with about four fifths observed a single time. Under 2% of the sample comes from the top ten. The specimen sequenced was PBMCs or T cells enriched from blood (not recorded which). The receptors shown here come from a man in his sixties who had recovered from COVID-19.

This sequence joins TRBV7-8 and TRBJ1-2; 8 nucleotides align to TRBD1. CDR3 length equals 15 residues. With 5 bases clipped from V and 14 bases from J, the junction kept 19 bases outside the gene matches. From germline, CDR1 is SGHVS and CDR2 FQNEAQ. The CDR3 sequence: CASSEEDGTGWVGTF. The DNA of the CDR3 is TGTGCCAGCAGCGAAGAAGATGGGACAGGATGGGTCGGGACCTTC.

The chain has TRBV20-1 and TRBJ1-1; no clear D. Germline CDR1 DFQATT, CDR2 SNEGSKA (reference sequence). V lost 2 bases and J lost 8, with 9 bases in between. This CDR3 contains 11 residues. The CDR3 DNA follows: TGCAGTGCTAGATCCGACGGGGAAGCTTTCTTT. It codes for CSARSDGEAFF.

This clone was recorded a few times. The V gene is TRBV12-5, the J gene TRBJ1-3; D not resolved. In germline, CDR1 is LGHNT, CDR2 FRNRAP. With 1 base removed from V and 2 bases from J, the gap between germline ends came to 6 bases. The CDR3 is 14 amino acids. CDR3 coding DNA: TGTGCTAGTGGTTTGGGGGGAGCTGGAAACACCATATATTTT. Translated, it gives CASGLGGAGNTIYF.

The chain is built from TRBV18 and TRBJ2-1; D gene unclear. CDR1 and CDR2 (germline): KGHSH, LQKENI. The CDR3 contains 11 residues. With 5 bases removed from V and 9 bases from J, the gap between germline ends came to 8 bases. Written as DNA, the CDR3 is TGTGCCAGCTCATCTCGAGGTGAGCAGTTCTTC. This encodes CASSSRGEQFF.

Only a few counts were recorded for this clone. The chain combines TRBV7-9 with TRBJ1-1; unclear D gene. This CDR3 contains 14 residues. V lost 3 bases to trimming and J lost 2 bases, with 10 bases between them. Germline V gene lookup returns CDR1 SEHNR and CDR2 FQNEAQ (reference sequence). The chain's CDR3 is CASSLGHSNTEAFF. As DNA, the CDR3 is TGTGCCAGCAGCTTGGGCCACAGCAACACTGAAGCTTTCTTT.

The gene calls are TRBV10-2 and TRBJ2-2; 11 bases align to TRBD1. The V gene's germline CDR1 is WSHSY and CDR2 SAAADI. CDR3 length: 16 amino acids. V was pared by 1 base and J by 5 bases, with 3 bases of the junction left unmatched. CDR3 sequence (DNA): TGCGCCAGCAGTGAGTGGGGGACAGGGGGTACCGGGGAGCTGTTTTTT. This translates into CASSEWGTGGTGELFF.

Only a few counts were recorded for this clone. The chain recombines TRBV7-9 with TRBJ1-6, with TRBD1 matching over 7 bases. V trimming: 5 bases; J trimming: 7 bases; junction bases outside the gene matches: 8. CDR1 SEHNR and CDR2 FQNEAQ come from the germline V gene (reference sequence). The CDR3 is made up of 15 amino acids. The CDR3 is CASSPQGNRNSPLHF. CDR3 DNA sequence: TGTGCCAGCAGCCCACAGGGGAATCGCAATTCACCCCTCCACTTT.

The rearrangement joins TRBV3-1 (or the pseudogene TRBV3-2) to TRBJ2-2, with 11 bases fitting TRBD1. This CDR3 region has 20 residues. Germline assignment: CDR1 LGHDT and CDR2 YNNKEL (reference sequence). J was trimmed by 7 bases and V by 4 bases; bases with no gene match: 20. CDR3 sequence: CASSPHLWEMDRGRVGELFF. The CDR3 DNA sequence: TGTGCCAGCAGCCCGCATTTGTGGGAGATGGACAGGGGGCGCGTCGGGGAGCTGTTTTTT.

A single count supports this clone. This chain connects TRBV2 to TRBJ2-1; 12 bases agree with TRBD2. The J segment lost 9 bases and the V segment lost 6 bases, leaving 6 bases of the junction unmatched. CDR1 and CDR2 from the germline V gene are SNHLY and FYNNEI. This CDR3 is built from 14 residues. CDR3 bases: TGTGCCAGCAGACCTCCGACTAGCGGGGGTGAGCAGTTCTTC. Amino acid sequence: CASRPPTSGGEQFF.

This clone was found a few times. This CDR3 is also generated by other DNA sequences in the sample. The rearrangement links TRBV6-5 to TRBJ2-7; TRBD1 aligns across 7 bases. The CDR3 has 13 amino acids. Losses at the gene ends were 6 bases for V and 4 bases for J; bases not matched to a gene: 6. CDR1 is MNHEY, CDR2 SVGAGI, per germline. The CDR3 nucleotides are TGTGCCAGCAGCAGCAGGGGGTCGTACGAGCAGTACTTC. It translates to CASSSRGSYEQYF.